This entry features one TCR beta chain sequence. Its antigen has not been determined. Base qualities are not recorded, but no much larger clone differs from it by a single base. This entry comes from a study of T cell responses to AZD1222 COVID-19 vaccine (dated by TCRdb to the early 2020s). Background for the entire study: AZD1222 recipients given second doses at about 4 weeks or at about 12 weeks were pooled, since spike-specific TCR depth and breadth were not found to differ between the two schedules. Trial participants were enrolled into age subgroups of 18-55, 56-69 and 70-plus years, which contained 148, 28 and 57 TCR-sequenced participants, respectively. TCR sequencing was performed for roughly 250 trial participants, of whom approximately 200 were given two doses of AZD1222 and approximately 25 were given two doses of MenACWY control vaccine. Here is what the overall study found, with its caveats: Because no day 14 peak-response samples were available, the repertoires could be characterized only after the peak T cell response. Conclusions about previously exposed vaccinees are limited because only 6 or 7 AZD1222 recipients were SARS-CoV-2 seropositive at baseline. Reportedly, almost half of the unique spike-specific TCRs recognized epitopes lying outside the regions that are mutated in the B.1.351 and B.1.1.7 variants. Spike-specific TCR breadth and depth rose significantly after two AZD1222 doses compared with day 0 and with MenACWY recipients. The 56-69-year group was small, and its depth increase did not reach significance, likely because of low power. CD4 TCRs associated with the vaccine covered the entire spike protein, and the dominant responses were in regions 160-218 and 743-854. Most participants were white British and females outnumbered males, and the authors suggested that clonal diversity may have been underestimated.

The CDR3 regions of human TCRbeta chains were subjected to immunosequencing. Regarding the original processing steps: TCRs in the repertoires were compared against a reference library of SARS-CoV-2-specific TCRs that had been generated with the MIRA antigen-specificity platform. Breadth meant the fraction of unique TCRs that were SARS-CoV-2-associated, whereas depth meant the fraction of total T cells that were SARS-CoV-2-associated. Using the MIRA data, each spike-specific TCR was assigned both to the spike region to which the TCR was reactive and to a CD4 or CD8 class. Log10-transformed breadth and depth values were compared by one-way ANOVA with Sidak's multiple comparisons tests. This is the immuneACCESS table as TCRdb keeps it, with only in-frame sequences that have V and J called. A part of the clones is gone; compared with another copy, unresolved V genes explain less than half, and the rest is unexplained. Clonal size and the V and J genes are those of that table, whereas D and trimming came from the DNA. Here the sample has roughly 120,000 clones; 91% occur a single time. The ten largest clones add up to 2.8% of the sample.

V and J are trimmed by 5 bases and 3 bases, and the gene matches miss 5 bases of the junction. Spanning cysteine to phenylalanine, the CDR3 consists of 14 amino acids. The CDR3 DNA has 42 bases and is translated from base 1. The germline V gene (reference sequence) supplies CDR1 SEHNR and CDR2 FQNEAQ. The sample's time point label, in plain terms: baseline before first vaccination. Vaccinee samples were obtained from the UK trials COV001 and COV002, which included a single-blind randomized controlled phase 2/3 trial of AZD1222 (ChAdOx1 nCoV-19) in healthy adults. For TCRbeta chain sequencing, PBMC samples from trial participants were taken at day 0 and at day 28 after the second dose.

This sequence originates from an adult in good health. The sequencing here drew on peripheral blood, taken on day 0 of AZD1222 vaccination. The receptor chain draws on TRBV7-9 and TRBJ2-7; 9 bases in between match TRBD1. Read as DNA, the sequence is TGTGCCAGCAGCCTCCGGGACAGGGTCTACGAGCAGTACTTC. It specifies CASSLRDRVYEQYF. The entire variable domain, with the stretches around the CDR3 drawn from the reference TRBV7-9 and TRBJ2-7 proteins, is DTGVSQNPRHKITKRGQNVTFRCDPISEHNRLYWYRQTLGQGPEFLTYFQNEAQLEKSRLLSDRFSAERPKGSFSTLEIQRTEQGDSAMYLCASSLRDRVYEQYFGPGTRLTVT.